This entry lists 14 T cell receptor beta chains sequenced from one sample in a study of control samples from healthy donors and cancer patients. The assay was immunoSEQ multiplex PCR, and TCRdb's table has in-frame clones only and misses some. This table has 95,000 to 130,000 clones, roughly 91% appearing once. Source material: blood. The source is a woman between 70 and 85 years old in good health.

The gene calls are TRBV19 and TRBJ1-1, with 7 bases identical to TRBD1. After removal of 6 bases from V and 4 bases from J, the junction contained 11 bases not matched to a gene. The CDR3 has 15 amino acids. The germline V gene has CDR1 LNHDA and CDR2 SQIVND (reference sequence). The CDR3 sequence is CASSSRQGKGTEAFF. CDR3 bases: TGTGCCAGTAGCTCCCGACAGGGTAAGGGCACTGAAGCTTTCTTT.

This chain links TRBV19 with TRBJ1-5; D not resolved. The CDR3 is made up of 14 amino acids. Deletions cut 7 bases from V and 3 bases from J, with 13 bases between. The germline gives CDR1 LNHDA, CDR2 SQIVND (reference sequence). The DNA for the CDR3 is TGTGCCAGTACCGCAGGTCTACTCAATCAGCCCCAGCATTTT. Translating gives CASTAGLLNQPQHF.

This clone was found once. This chain uses TRBV7-2 with TRBJ1-4, with D hard to call. Per germline, CDR1 SGHTA and CDR2 FQGNSA. Trimming left V 1 base short and J 5 bases short, with 14 bases between. The CDR3 sequence is 16 residues long. CDR3 amino acids: CASSLVARTGNEKLFF. The CDR3 bases are TGTGCCAGCAGCTTAGTTGCCCGGACTGGGAATGAAAAACTGTTTTTT.

The J gene is TRBJ1-4, the V gene TRBV4-2; a possible D gene is TRBD1 (6 bases). Germline V gene lookup returns CDR1 LGHNA and CDR2 YNFKEQ. This CDR3 spans 15 amino acids. The germline V and J ends were trimmed by 1 base and 8 bases, with 14 bases remaining between them. The CDR3 DNA sequence: TGTGCCAGCAGCCAAGCGGGGGGCGCCGGGGAAAAACTGTTTTTT. It yields the protein CASSQAGGAGEKLFF.

This chain joins TRBV7-9 and TRBJ2-1, with D unresolved. CDR3 size: 14 residues. The germline V gene has CDR1 SEHNR and CDR2 FQNEAQ (reference sequence). V was trimmed by 10 bases and J by 0 bases, leaving 13 bases between them. CDR3 sequence: CAIVGISSYNEQFF. The CDR3 coding sequence is TGTGCCATCGTAGGGATAAGCTCCTACAATGAGCAGTTCTTC.

This clone was seen only a few times. The chain recombines TRBV25-1 with TRBJ1-1; possibly TRBD1 for D (6 bases). Germline CDR1 reads MGHDK; CDR2 reads SYGVNS. Trimming removed 6 bases from V and 1 base from J, with 12 bases in between. The CDR3 contains 14 residues. The CDR3 DNA is TGTGCCAGCAGGAGACAGGCTGCGAACACTGAAGCTTTCTTT. Amino acids: CASRRQAANTEAFF.

The chain has TRBV6-5 and TRBJ1-4, with 7 bases lining up with TRBD1. The CDR3 loop spans 14 amino acids. V dropped 7 bases and J dropped 2; count of bases not matched to a gene: 4. The germline V gene has CDR1 MNHEY and CDR2 SVGAGI. Written as DNA, the CDR3 is TGTGCCAGCACACCAGGGGGGACTAATGAAAAACTGTTTTTT. Translated, it gives CASTPGGTNEKLFF.

This chain uses TRBV11-1 with TRBJ2-2; D might be TRBD1 (5 bases). The CDR3 sequence is 13 residues long. From germline, CDR1 is SGHAT and CDR2 FQDESV (reference sequence). Trimming removed 3 bases at V and 5 bases at J, with 7 bases between. The chain's CDR3 is CASSFKGTGELFF. DNA for the CDR3: TGTGCCAGCAGCTTCAAGGGGACCGGGGAGCTGTTTTTT.

The chain has TRBV7-2 and TRBJ2-7; 10 nucleotides match TRBD1. The CDR3 extends over 16 amino acids. J was trimmed by 0 bases and V by 5 bases; bases with no gene match: 7. Germline V gives CDR1 SGHTA, CDR2 FQGNSA. The CDR3 sequence: CASSTWDRGYSYEQYF. DNA for the CDR3: TGTGCCAGCAGCACCTGGGACAGGGGTTACTCCTACGAGCAGTACTTC. The whole variable domain, remainder taken from reference TRBV7-2 and TRBJ2-7, is GAGVSQSPSNKVTEKGKDVELRCDPISGHTALYWYRQSLGQGLEFLIYFQGNSAPDKSGLPSDRFSAERTGGSVSTLTIQRTQQEDSAVYLCASSTWDRGYSYEQYFGPGTRLTVT.

The gene calls are TRBV2 and TRBJ1-3; D might be TRBD1 (5 bases). CDR1 and CDR2 from the germline V gene are SNHLY and FYNNEI. This CDR3 contains 14 residues. Trimming took off 6 bases at V and 3 bases at J, with 12 bases between the two ends. CDR3 loop: CASRFRDFGNTIYF. CDR3 sequence (DNA): TGTGCCAGCAGATTCCGGGACTTTGGAAACACCATATATTTT.

In this sample, this clone turned up a few times. V is TRBV25-1 and J is TRBJ1-2; D ambiguous. Per germline, CDR1 MGHDK and CDR2 SYGVNS. There are 11 residues in the CDR3. V was shortened by 2 bases and J by 6 bases, with 4 bases between the two germline ends. CDR3 in DNA: TGTGCCAGCAGTGAAATCGATGGCTACACCTTC. It translates to CASSEIDGYTF.

V gene TRBV4-2 combines with J gene TRBJ1-2; D perhaps matches TRBD1 (6 bases). The germline V gene has CDR1 LGHNA and CDR2 YNFKEQ. V lost 4 bases and J 4 bases, leaving 7 bases between the germline ends. The CDR3 runs to 12 residues. CDR3 sequence reads: CASSPGAYGYTF. Written as DNA, the CDR3 is TGTGCCAGCAGCCCGGGGGCCTATGGCTACACCTTC.

As DNA, the CDR3 is TGCGCCAGCAGCCAGGGACAGGCAGAAGGGACCCAGTACTTC. Its protein product is CASSQGQAEGTQYF. The rearrangement links TRBV5-1 to TRBJ2-5; 8 bases agree with TRBD1. Germline V CDR1 and CDR2: SGHRS, YFSETQ. Unmatched junction bases numbered 9, after V lost 4 bases and J lost 7 bases. The CDR3 runs to 14 residues.

CDR3: CASSLAPGQNYGYTF. CDR3 bases: TGTGCCAGCAGCTTAGCGCCGGGACAAAACTATGGCTACACCTTC. The chain recombines TRBV7-8 with TRBJ1-2; TRBD1 is a possible D gene (6 bases). Germline values: CDR1 SGHVS, CDR2 FQNEAQ. The CDR3 consists of 15 residues. V was clipped by 0 bases and J by 2 bases, with 10 bases between them.